The 13 T cell receptor beta chains given below trace back to one sample, sequenced in a study of tumor-infiltrating lymphocytes in oesophageal squamous cell carcinoma (dated by TCRdb to the mid-2010s). Receptors were amplified or captured by PCR. TCRdb shows the sequencer as Illumina HiSeq 2000. TCRdb's own reprocessing of the public reads used fastp at Q25 and MiXCR and kept productive beta chains. Rows with one shared CDR3 protein collapse into an entry with the most common genes and DNA. The sample contains fewer than 20,000 distinct CDR3 sequences, roughly 47% of them found a single time. The top ten hold more than 25% of the sample. Specimen: esophageal tumor tissue. The source of these receptors is a male donor with esophageal squamous cell carcinoma.

As to this clonotype: The missing conserved phenylalanine or tryptophan at the end of this CDR3 makes a read error likely. Because the CDR3's place on the DNA is in doubt, the DNA is left out and the CDR3 is given as listed by TCRdb. The CDR3 protein is CAISERLLAYEQYFGA. The genes are TRBV10-3 and TRBJ2-6; the D call of TRBD1 is as the table states it, not checked on the DNA. The CDR3 is 16 amino acids in total, end residues counted. CDR1 and CDR2 from the germline V gene are ENHRY and SYGVKD.

This clonotype was seen ten or more times. This chain connects TRBV28 to TRBJ2-1, with D tentatively TRBD1 (5 bases). The CDR3 is 15 residues long. The germline V gene encodes CDR1 MDHEN and CDR2 SYDVKM. Trimming shortened V by 6 bases and J by 7 bases, and 19 bases separated the two germline ends. CDR3 sequence (DNA): TGTGCCAGCAGCCAAATCCAATTAAGGGGTAATGAGCAGTTCTTC. It specifies CASSQIQLRGNEQFF.

This clonotype was seen a handful of times. The chain joins TRBV7-8 to TRBJ2-7; 14 bases map to TRBD2. In germline, CDR1 is SGHVS, CDR2 FQNEAQ. The V and J ends lost 5 bases and 2 bases, in that order; junction bases with no gene match: 5. The CDR3 is made up of 16 amino acids. CDR3 sequence (DNA): TGTGCCAGCAGCCCCCGGACTAGCGGGAGGACCTACGAGCAGTACTTC. Protein product: CASSPRTSGRTYEQYF.

The chain uses TRBV7-6 and TRBJ2-1; D not certain. The germline V gene has CDR1 SGHVS and CDR2 FNYEAQ. The CDR3 is 15 amino acids. Trimming cost V 4 bases and J 0 bases, with 10 bases left between them. The CDR3 DNA follows: TGTGCCAGCAGCTGGCAAGTAATCTCCTACAATGAGCAGTTCTTC. This encodes CASSWQVISYNEQFF. Combining the CDR3 with reference TRBV7-6 and TRBJ2-1 gives the whole variable domain GAGVSQSPRYKVTKRGQDVALRCDPISGHVSLYWYRQALGQGPEFLTYFNYEAQQDKSGLPNDRFSAERPEGSISTLTIQRTEQRDSAMYRCASSWQVISYNEQFFGPGTRLTVL.

As for this clonotype: Because it lacks the conserved phenylalanine or tryptophan at the end, this CDR3 is likely a read error. It is unclear where the CDR3 begins or ends on the DNA, so no DNA is shown, and the CDR3 is as TCRdb lists it. The chain recombines TRBV6-1 with TRBJ2-7; TRBD1 is taken as the D call from the table, unchecked against the DNA. Both ends counted, the CDR3 spans 18 residues. The V gene's germline CDR1 is MNHNS and CDR2 SASEGT. CDR3 sequence reads: CASSDASGGRPYEQYFGA.

The chain recombines TRBV6-1 with TRBJ2-3; D perhaps matches TRBD2 (5 bases). The J call could be wrong; TRBJ2-7 is a better fit for the DNA end. Germline values: CDR1 MNHNS, CDR2 SASEGT. This CDR3 comprises 15 residues. CDR3 sequence reads: CASSEGYGIQYEQYF. The CDR3 nucleotides read TGTGCCAGCAGTGAAGGGTACGGGATACAATACGAGCAGTACTTC.

This clonotype was observed a single time. V gene TRBV14 combines with J gene TRBJ2-7; tentatively, D is TRBD1 (5 bases). The J call could be wrong; TRBJ1-2 is a better fit for the DNA end. This CDR3 has 13 residues. Germline values: CDR1 SGHDN, CDR2 FVKESK. This chain's CDR3 is CASSQGPYYGYTF. As DNA, the CDR3 is TGTGCCAGCAGCCAGGGGCCTTACTATGGCTACACCTTC.

This clonotype was detected only a few times. A read error may account for a junction end that differs from germline. The chain employs TRBV7-6 and TRBJ2-3, with no clear D. The end of the DNA aligns better with TRBJ2-1, so the J call may be wrong. This CDR3 has 13 amino acids. Germline V CDR1 and CDR2: SGHVS, FNYEAQ. The CDR3 DNA reads as TGTGCTAGCAGCTCCGGTTGGGACAATGAGCAGTTCTTC. As protein: CASSSGWDNEQFF.

This clonotype occurred many times. V and J are TRBV25-1 and TRBJ2-7; D is uncertain. CDR3 size: 11 residues. Germline loops: CDR1 MGHDK, CDR2 SYGVNS. V was clipped by 7 bases and J by 3 bases, with 7 bases between them. The CDR3 sequence: CASMGSYEQYF. The DNA of the CDR3 is TGTGCCAGCATGGGAAGCTACGAGCAGTACTTC.

The chain uses TRBV9 and TRBJ2-3; TRBD1 matches at 7 bases. The J call may be faulty, since TRBJ2-5 better matches the DNA end. The CDR3 extends over 14 amino acids. Germline loops: CDR1 SGDLS, CDR2 YYNGEE. The CDR3 region is CASSARQGSETQYF. The CDR3 bases are TGTGCCAGCAGCGCCAGACAGGGTTCCGAGACCCAGTACTTC.

This clonotype was seen a handful of times. V gene TRBV7-9 combines with J gene TRBJ1-1; possibly TRBD1 for D (5 bases). The germline V and J ends were trimmed by 6 bases and 4 bases, with 15 bases remaining between them. The germline V gene has CDR1 SEHNR and CDR2 FQNEAQ (reference sequence). CDR3 size: 14 residues. CDR3 loop: CASREMGGITEAFF. CDR3 nucleotide sequence: TGTGCCAGCAGAGAGATGGGGGGAATCACTGAAGCTTTCTTT.

The chain is built from TRBV11-3 and TRBJ2-3; TRBD2 agrees at 9 bases. Trimming at V came to 5 bases and at J to 5 bases, leaving 5 bases not matched to a gene. CDR1 is SGHNT and CDR2 is YENEEA in the germline V gene. The CDR3 length is 14 residues. The CDR3 is CASSETSGRDTQYF. The CDR3 DNA reads as TGTGCCAGCAGCGAGACTAGCGGAAGAGATACGCAGTATTTT.

This chain connects TRBV7-2 to TRBJ2-5; 8 bases match TRBD2. V lost 0 bases, J lost 9 bases, and 6 bases stayed unmatched. The CDR3 has 14 amino acids. In germline, CDR1 is SGHTA, CDR2 FQGNSA. CDR3 DNA sequence: TGTGCCAGCAGCTTAGCTAGCGGGGACCGCGCCCAGTACTTC. Protein sequence: CASSLASGDRAQYF.